This T cell receptor beta chain appears in the sequencing data of a study of control samples from healthy donors and cancer patients. Method: immunoSEQ multiplex PCR; TCRdb's copy keeps in-frame clones and lacks some. Here the sample spans some 130,000 clones, 80% to 95% being singletons. Trimming took off 0 bases at V and 6 bases at J, with 14 bases between the two ends. The CDR3 has 16 amino acids. Germline loops: CDR1 KGHDR, CDR2 SFDVKD. This rearrangement joins TRBV24-1 to TRBJ1-5, with a tentative D call TRBD1 (6 bases). This clonotype originated in a man aged 18 to 30 in good health. The sequencing input was blood. CDR3 nucleotide sequence: TGTGCCACCAGTGATTTGAGGGCAGGGGCTTGTCAGCCCCAGCATTTT. Translating gives CATSDLRAGACQPQHF.